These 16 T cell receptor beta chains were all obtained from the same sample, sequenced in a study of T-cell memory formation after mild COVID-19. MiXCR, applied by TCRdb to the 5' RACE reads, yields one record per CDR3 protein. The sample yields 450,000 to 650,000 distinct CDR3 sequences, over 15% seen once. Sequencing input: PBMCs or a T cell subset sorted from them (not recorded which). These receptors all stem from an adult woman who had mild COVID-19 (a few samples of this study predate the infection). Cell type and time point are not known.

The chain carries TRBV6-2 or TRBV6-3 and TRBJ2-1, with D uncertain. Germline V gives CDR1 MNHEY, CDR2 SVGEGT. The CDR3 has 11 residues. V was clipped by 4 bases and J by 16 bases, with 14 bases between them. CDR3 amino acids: CASSFWAFLFF. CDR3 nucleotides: TGTGCCAGCAGTTTCTGGGCCTTCCTTTTCTTC.

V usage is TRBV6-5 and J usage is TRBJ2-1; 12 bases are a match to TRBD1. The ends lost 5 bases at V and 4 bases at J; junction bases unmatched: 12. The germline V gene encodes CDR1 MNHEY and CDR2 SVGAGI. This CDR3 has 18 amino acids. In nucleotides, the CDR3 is TGTGCCAGCAGTCGCTTTCCCGGGACAGGGGGCGCGTACAATGAGCAGTTCTTC. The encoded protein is CASSRFPGTGGAYNEQFF.

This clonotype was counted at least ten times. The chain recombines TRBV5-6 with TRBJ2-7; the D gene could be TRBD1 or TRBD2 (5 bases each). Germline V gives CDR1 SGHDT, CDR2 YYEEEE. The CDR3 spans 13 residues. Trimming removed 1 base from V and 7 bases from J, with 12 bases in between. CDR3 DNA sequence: TGTGCCAGCAGCTTGAGGGACCTCTTAGAGCAGTACTTC. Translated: CASSLRDLLEQYF.

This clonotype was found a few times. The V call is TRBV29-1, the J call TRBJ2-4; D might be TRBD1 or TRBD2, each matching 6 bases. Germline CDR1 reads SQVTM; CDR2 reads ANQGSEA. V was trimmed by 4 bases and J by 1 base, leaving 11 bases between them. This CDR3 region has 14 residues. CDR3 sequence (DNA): TGCAGCGTTGGGGGGGCTGAGGCCAAAAACATTCAGTACTTC. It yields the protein CSVGGAEAKNIQYF.

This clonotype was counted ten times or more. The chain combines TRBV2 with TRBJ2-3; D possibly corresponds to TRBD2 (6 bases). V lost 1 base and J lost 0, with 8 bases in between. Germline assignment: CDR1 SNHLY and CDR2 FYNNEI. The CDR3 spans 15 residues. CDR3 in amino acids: CASSEGRGSTDTQYF. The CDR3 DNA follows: TGTGCCAGCAGTGAAGGCCGGGGGAGCACAGATACGCAGTATTTT. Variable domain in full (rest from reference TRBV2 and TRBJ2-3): EPEVTQTPSHQVTQMGQEVILRCVPISNHLYFYWYRQILGQKVEFLVSFYNNEISEKSEIFDDQFSVERPDGSNFTLKIRSTKLEDSAMYFCASSEGRGSTDTQYFGPGTRLTVL.

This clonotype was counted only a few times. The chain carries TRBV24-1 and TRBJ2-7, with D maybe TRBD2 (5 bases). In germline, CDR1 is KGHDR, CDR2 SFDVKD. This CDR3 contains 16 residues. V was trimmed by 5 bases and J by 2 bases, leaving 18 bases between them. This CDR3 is CATSVEARAQTYEQYF. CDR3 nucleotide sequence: TGTGCCACCAGTGTCGAAGCGAGGGCCCAAACCTACGAGCAGTACTTC.

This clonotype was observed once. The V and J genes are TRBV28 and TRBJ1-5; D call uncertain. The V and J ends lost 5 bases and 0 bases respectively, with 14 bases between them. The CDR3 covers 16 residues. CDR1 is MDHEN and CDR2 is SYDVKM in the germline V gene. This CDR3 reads CASSLLPTVSNQPQHF. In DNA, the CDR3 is TGTGCCAGCAGTCTTCTCCCGACCGTTAGCAATCAGCCCCAGCATTTT.

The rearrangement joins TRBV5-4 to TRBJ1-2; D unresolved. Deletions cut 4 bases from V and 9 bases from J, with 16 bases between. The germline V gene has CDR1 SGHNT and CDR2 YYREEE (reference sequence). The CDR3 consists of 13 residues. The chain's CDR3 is CASSPPAAVRYTF. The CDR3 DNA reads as TGTGCCAGCAGCCCGCCGGCGGCAGTTCGCTACACCTTC.

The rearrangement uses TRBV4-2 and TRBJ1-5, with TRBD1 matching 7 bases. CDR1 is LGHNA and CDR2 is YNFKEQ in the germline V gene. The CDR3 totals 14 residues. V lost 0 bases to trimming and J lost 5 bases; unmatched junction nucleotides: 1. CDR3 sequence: CASSQDGQDQPQHF. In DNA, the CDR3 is TGTGCCAGCAGCCAAGACGGACAGGATCAGCCCCAGCATTTT.

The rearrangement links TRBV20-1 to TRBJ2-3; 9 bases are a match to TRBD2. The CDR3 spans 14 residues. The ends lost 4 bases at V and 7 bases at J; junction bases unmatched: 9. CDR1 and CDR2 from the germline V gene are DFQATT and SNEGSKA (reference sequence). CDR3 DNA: TGCAGTGCTATTAGCGGGGGAGGCGGTAATACGCAGTATTTT. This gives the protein CSAISGGGGNTQYF.

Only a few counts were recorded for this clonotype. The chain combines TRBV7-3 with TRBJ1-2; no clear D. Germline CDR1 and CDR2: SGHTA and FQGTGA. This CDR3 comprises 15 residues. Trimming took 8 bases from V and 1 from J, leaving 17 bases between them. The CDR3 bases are TGTGCCAGCGTCCGTCTCGTTGGGATTAACTATGGCTACACCTTC. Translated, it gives CASVRLVGINYGYTF.

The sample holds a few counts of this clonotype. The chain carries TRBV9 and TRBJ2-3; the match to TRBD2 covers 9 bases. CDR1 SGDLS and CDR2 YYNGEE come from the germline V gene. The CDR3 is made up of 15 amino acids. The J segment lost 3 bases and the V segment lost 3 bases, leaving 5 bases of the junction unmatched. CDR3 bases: TGTGCCAGCAGCGGTAGCGGGAGAAAGACAGATACGCAGTATTTT. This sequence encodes CASSGSGRKTDTQYF.

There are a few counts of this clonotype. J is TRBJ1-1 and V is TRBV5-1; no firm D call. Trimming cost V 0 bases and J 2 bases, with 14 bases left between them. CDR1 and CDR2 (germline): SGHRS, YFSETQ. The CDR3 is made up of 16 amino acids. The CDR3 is CASSLGTVPTNTEAFF. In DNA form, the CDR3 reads TGCGCCAGCAGCTTGGGCACAGTTCCCACAAACACTGAAGCTTTCTTT.

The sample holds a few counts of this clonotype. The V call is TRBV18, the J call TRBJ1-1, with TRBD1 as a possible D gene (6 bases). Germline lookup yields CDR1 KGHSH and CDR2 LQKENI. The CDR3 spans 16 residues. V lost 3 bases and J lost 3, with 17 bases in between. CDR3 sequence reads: CASSPLTGSADTEAFF. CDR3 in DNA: TGTGCCAGCTCACCCTTAACAGGGTCGGCCGACACTGAAGCTTTCTTT.

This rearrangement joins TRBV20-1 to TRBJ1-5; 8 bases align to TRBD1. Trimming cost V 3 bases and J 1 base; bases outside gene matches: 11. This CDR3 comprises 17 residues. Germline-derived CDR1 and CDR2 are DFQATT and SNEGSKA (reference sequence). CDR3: CSARGRQGAQSNQPQHF. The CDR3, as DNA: TGCAGTGCTAGGGGGAGGCAGGGGGCGCAGAGCAATCAGCCCCAGCATTTT.

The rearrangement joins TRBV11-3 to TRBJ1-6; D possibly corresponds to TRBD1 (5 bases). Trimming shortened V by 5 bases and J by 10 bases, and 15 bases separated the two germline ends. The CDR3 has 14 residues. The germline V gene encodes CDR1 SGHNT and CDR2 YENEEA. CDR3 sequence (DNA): TGTGCCAGCAGCCTACAACCCAGGGAATCACCCCTCCACTTT. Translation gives CASSLQPRESPLHF.